The sequence of this T cell receptor beta chain was determined in a study of T cell repertoires in cytomegalovirus infection. TCRdb re-called the reads with MiXCR, one entry per CDR3 protein. Found here are about 920,000 distinct CDR3 sequences, more than 25% of them singletons; the top ten hold about an eighth. This CDR3 spans 15 amino acids. Trimming took off 1 base at V and 8 bases at J, with 15 bases between the two ends. CDR1 is SGHVS, CDR2 FNYEAQ, per germline. This clonotype was detected many times. Its antigen is still unknown. Specimen: cultured CD8+ T cells from PBMCs, collected from culture after CMV antigen stimulation. This clonotype was obtained from a human donor in good health (CMV status not recorded). Some clones in this sample may be carry-over from other donors' samples. V and J are TRBV7-6 and TRBJ2-1; tentative D call: TRBD2 (6 bases). This CDR3 reads CASSLVGSDWDEQFF. CDR3 nucleotides: TGTGCCAGCAGCTTAGTCGGGAGCGATTGGGATGAGCAGTTCTTC.